These 24 T cell receptor beta chains originate from one sample sequenced in a study of blood T cells in healthy people across ages. Together with a sample-barcoded 5' primer, a J-beta primer mix was included in a second PCR lasting about 6 to 11 cycles. TCRdb reanalysed the 5' RACE reads using MiXCR and keeps one entry per CDR3 protein. The sample comprises hundreds of thousands of distinct CDR3 sequences, 24% of which are singletons, and roughly 9.4% rests with the top ten. The data were also submitted as part of a second study, on T cells of mothers and their children.

The specimen sequenced was blood. The source of these receptors is a boy aged 5-17 years in good health.

CDR3 DNA: TGTGCCAGCAGCTCCGACAGGGTACGATCACCCCTCCACTTT. Protein: CASSSDRVRSPLHF. V gene TRBV7-9 combines with J gene TRBJ1-6; TRBD1 matches 7 bases. V was clipped by 4 bases and J by 10 bases; unmatched bases: 7. The V gene's germline CDR1 is SEHNR and CDR2 FQNEAQ (reference sequence). This CDR3 has 14 residues.

This clonotype was seen a handful of times. The chain combines TRBV5-1 with TRBJ1-4, with D perhaps matching TRBD1 (6 bases). The CDR3 runs 14 residues. Trimming cost V 5 bases and J 6 bases, with 14 bases left between them. In germline, CDR1 is SGHRS, CDR2 YFSETQ. This chain's CDR3 is CASRPGAWDEKLFF. In DNA, the CDR3 is TGCGCCAGCAGACCGGGGGCGTGGGATGAAAAACTGTTTTTT.

The rearrangement joins TRBV3-1 to TRBJ2-1; D uncertain. Judging by the DNA end, TRBJ2-5 fits better; the J call may be wrong. The germline V gene encodes CDR1 LGHDT and CDR2 YNNKEL (reference sequence). This CDR3 comprises 12 residues. CDR3 sequence reads: CASSQPDQTQYF. The CDR3 DNA reads TGTGCCAGCAGCCAACCCGACCAGACCCAGTACTTC.

This chain links TRBV7-9 with TRBJ1-4, with 7 positions matching TRBD1. Germline V gene data show CDR1 as SEHNR and CDR2 as FQNEAQ (reference sequence). This CDR3 is 14 amino acids long. With V trimmed by 5 bases and J by 8 bases, 8 bases remained unmatched. Here the CDR3 DNA reads TGTGCCAGCAGCGCGACAGGGCCGGGCGAAAAACTGTTTTTT. Amino acids: CASSATGPGEKLFF.

The V and J genes are TRBV7-2 and TRBJ1-2, with TRBD1 identical over 9 bases. This CDR3 is 18 amino acids long. V trimming: 6 bases; J trimming: 3 bases; junction bases outside the gene matches: 17. Germline V CDR1 and CDR2: SGHTA, FQGNSA. The CDR3 DNA sequence: TGTGCCAGCAGTTCCTCGAGGGACAGGGTTGGGGCAGACTATGGCTACACCTTC. It yields the protein CASSSSRDRVGADYGYTF.

The J gene is TRBJ2-1, the V gene TRBV6-2 or TRBV6-3; D remains unclear. There are 15 residues in the CDR3. The V end was cut by 6 bases, the J end by 0 bases, with 12 bases between. Germline V gene sequence: CDR1 MNHEY, CDR2 SVGEGT. Here the CDR3 DNA reads TGTGCCAGCAGCAAAAGTGAAAGCTCCTACAATGAGCAGTTCTTC. It codes for CASSKSESSYNEQFF.

The sample holds a few counts of this clonotype. The chain combines TRBV7-9 with TRBJ1-2; TRBD1 might be the D (5 bases). Trimming removed 5 bases at V and 6 bases at J, with 10 bases between. The CDR3 has 12 amino acids. Germline values: CDR1 SEHNR, CDR2 FQNEAQ (reference sequence). The DNA of the CDR3 is TGTGCCAGCAGCGGGGGATTGGATGGCTACACCTTC. Protein: CASSGGLDGYTF.

The chain carries TRBV5-1 and TRBJ2-5; 13 bases agree with TRBD2. Per germline, CDR1 SGHRS and CDR2 YFSETQ. CDR3 length: 15 amino acids. V shed 6 bases and J 5 bases; nucleotides not matched to a gene: 7. The CDR3 region has the DNA TGCGCCAGCACGACTAGCGGGGGGCCCGAGGAGACCCAGTACTTC. Translating it yields CASTTSGGPEETQYF.

Only a few counts were recorded for this clonotype. This chain links TRBV7-2 with TRBJ2-1; 9 nucleotides line up with TRBD2. Germline V gene sequence: CDR1 SGHTA, CDR2 FQGNSA. Germline trimming cut 5 bases from V and 1 base from J; bases unmatched to any gene: 6. This CDR3 has 16 residues. CDR3 in amino acids: CASSRRTSGSYNEQFF. In nucleotides, the CDR3 is TGTGCCAGCAGCCGCCGCACTAGCGGGTCCTACAATGAGCAGTTCTTC.

This clonotype turned up a few times. The chain links TRBV7-2 to TRBJ2-4, with 8 bases fitting TRBD1. Per the germline V gene, CDR1 is SGHTA and CDR2 is FQGNSA. This CDR3 has 16 residues. V was clipped by 8 bases and J by 4 bases; unmatched bases: 13. Here the CDR3 reads CASLPAPGQEKNIQYF. The CDR3 DNA is TGTGCCAGCTTGCCCGCCCCGGGACAGGAAAAAAACATTCAGTACTTC.

The chain links TRBV20-1 to TRBJ2-7; D not resolved. Per the germline V gene, CDR1 is DFQATT and CDR2 is SNEGSKA (reference sequence). V shed 1 base and J shed 0 bases, with 10 bases lying between them. The CDR3 covers 14 residues. CDR3 sequence (DNA): TGCAGTGCTAGAGCTTCGAGTGTCTCCTACGAGCAGTACTTC. Protein sequence: CSARASSVSYEQYF.

The rearrangement uses TRBV9 and TRBJ2-1; D is possibly TRBD1 (6 bases). The CDR3 runs to 16 residues. Trimming took off 3 bases at V and 6 bases at J, with 19 bases between the two ends. Looked up from germline, CDR1 is SGDLS and CDR2 is YYNGEE. The CDR3 here is CASSARRGLGFNEQFF. The CDR3 nucleotides read TGTGCCAGCAGCGCCCGCAGGGGTCTCGGTTTCAATGAGCAGTTCTTC.

The chain couples TRBV4-1 to TRBJ2-5; D perhaps matches TRBD2 (6 bases). Deletions cut 1 base from V and 4 bases from J, with 13 bases between. Germline V gives CDR1 MGHRA, CDR2 YSYEKL. CDR3 size: 15 residues. CDR3 protein: CASSQAELAGETQYF. The CDR3 DNA follows: TGCGCCAGCAGCCAAGCAGAACTAGCTGGAGAGACCCAGTACTTC.

The CDR3 loop reads CSVVQVDYNEQFF. The CDR3 region has the DNA TGCAGCGTTGTCCAAGTTGATTACAATGAGCAGTTCTTC. The J gene is TRBJ2-1, the V gene TRBV29-1; D gene uncertain. Trimming shortened V by 4 bases and J by 4 bases, and 11 bases separated the two germline ends. CDR3 size: 13 residues. Per germline, CDR1 SQVTM and CDR2 ANQGSEA.

Regarding this clonotype: One end of the junction is discordant with germline, which a read error may explain. The CDR3 DNA sequence: TGTGCCAGCAGTTTCCAGGGGAGTTCACCCCTCCAATTT. Amino acids: CASSFQGSSPLQF. V usage is TRBV12-3 or TRBV12-4 and J usage is TRBJ1-6; a weak D match, TRBD1 (6 bases). The CDR3 runs to 13 residues.

This clonotype occurred a few times. Being one base from a much bigger clone, this may be a read error. The chain combines TRBV27 with TRBJ1-4; D may be TRBD1 (6 bases). The CDR3 contains 15 residues. CDR1 and CDR2 from the germline V gene are MNHEY and SMNVEV (reference sequence). The CDR3 coding sequence is TGTGCCAGCAGTTTATATGGGGGGCGCGGTGAAGAACTGTTTTTT. Its protein product is CASSLYGGRGEELFF.

V and J are TRBV14 and TRBJ2-5; possible D gene TRBD1, 6 bases. TRBJ2-1 explains the end of the DNA better; the J call may be wrong. CDR3 length: 15 residues. The germline CDR1 and CDR2 sequences are SGHDN and FVKESK. In DNA, the CDR3 is TGTGCCAGCAGCCGCTACAGGGTGATTGGGAATGAGCAGTTCTTC. Amino acids: CASSRYRVIGNEQFF.

The rearrangement joins TRBV28 to TRBJ2-1; TRBD2 matches at 8 bases. Germline loops: CDR1 MDHEN, CDR2 SYDVKM. The CDR3 runs 13 residues. The V segment lost 6 bases and the J segment 5 bases; nucleotides outside the gene matches: 3. The CDR3 sequence: CASRLAANNEQFF. Here the CDR3 DNA reads TGTGCCAGCAGACTAGCGGCGAACAATGAGCAGTTCTTC.

The chain is built from TRBV20-1 and TRBJ2-3, with 9 nucleotides matching TRBD2. Trimming at V came to 5 bases and at J to 0 bases, leaving 12 bases not matched to a gene. CDR3 length equals 17 residues. Germline V gives CDR1 DFQATT, CDR2 SNEGSKA (reference sequence). CDR3 coding DNA: TGCAGTGCTCGAGGGCTAGCGGGGCTTACTAGCACAGATACGCAGTATTTT. This codes for CSARGLAGLTSTDTQYF.

In this sample, this clonotype turned up a few times. This chain connects TRBV20-1 to TRBJ2-5, with 10 bases fitting TRBD2. This CDR3 contains 14 residues. The germline V gene encodes CDR1 DFQATT and CDR2 SNEGSKA (reference sequence). The V and J ends lost 3 bases and 2 bases, in that order; junction bases with no gene match: 3. In DNA form, the CDR3 reads TGCAGTGCTAGTCCTAGCGGGAGTCAAGAGACCCAGTACTTC. Its translation is CSASPSGSQETQYF.

This rearrangement joins TRBV28 to TRBJ1-4, with a tentative D call TRBD1 (5 bases). CDR1 is MDHEN, CDR2 SYDVKM, per germline. The length of the CDR3 is 14 residues. Trimming stripped 3 bases from V and 6 bases from J, with 11 bases between. In nucleotides, the CDR3 is TGTGCCAGCAGTTTCCCGGGACGGGATGAAAAACTGTTTTTT. This gives the protein CASSFPGRDEKLFF.

With regard to this clonotype: A much larger clone is a single base away; this may be a read error. The chain combines TRBV7-2 with TRBJ1-1; D call uncertain. The CDR3 is made up of 15 amino acids. Trimming stripped 0 bases from V and 3 bases from J, with 11 bases between. Per the germline V gene, CDR1 is SGHTA and CDR2 is FQGNSA. Here the CDR3 reads CASSLAPEGDTEAFF. The CDR3 DNA follows: TGTGCCAGCAGCTTAGCCCCTGAGGGAGACACTGAAGCTTTCTTT.

This clonotype was recorded a few times. The chain couples TRBV6-2 or TRBV6-3 to TRBJ2-1; 12 nucleotides match TRBD2. Losses at the gene ends were 8 bases for V and 4 bases for J; bases not matched to a gene: 0. CDR3 length equals 13 residues. Germline V CDR1 and CDR2: MNHEY, SVGEGT. CDR3 sequence: CASLAGGYNEQFF. Here the CDR3 DNA reads TGTGCCAGCCTAGCGGGAGGGTACAATGAGCAGTTCTTC.

This clonotype showed up just once. Here the CDR3 DNA reads TGTGCCAGCAGTTACACAAAGGGTGAATTTAGCACTGAAGCTTTCTTT. Residues: CASSYTKGEFSTEAFF. V usage is TRBV6-2 or TRBV6-3 and J usage is TRBJ1-1; the D is unclear. Germline values: CDR1 MNHEY, CDR2 SVGEGT. The V gene lost 2 bases and the J gene lost 4 bases, with 17 bases spanning the gap. CDR3 length: 16 amino acids.